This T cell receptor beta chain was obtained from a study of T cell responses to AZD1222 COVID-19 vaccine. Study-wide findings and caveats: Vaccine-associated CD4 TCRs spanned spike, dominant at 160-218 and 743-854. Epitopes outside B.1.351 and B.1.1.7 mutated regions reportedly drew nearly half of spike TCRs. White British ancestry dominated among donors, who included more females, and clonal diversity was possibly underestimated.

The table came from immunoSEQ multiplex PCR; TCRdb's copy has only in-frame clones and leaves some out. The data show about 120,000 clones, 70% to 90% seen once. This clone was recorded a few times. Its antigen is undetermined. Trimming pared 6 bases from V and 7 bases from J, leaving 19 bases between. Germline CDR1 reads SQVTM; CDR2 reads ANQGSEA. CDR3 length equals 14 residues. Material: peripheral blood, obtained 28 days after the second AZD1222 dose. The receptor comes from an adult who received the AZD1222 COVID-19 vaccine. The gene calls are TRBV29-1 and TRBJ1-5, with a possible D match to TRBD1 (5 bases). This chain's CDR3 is CSVTVGPGVQPQHF. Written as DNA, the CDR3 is TGCAGCGTGACAGTGGGGCCGGGGGTCCAGCCCCAGCATTTT.